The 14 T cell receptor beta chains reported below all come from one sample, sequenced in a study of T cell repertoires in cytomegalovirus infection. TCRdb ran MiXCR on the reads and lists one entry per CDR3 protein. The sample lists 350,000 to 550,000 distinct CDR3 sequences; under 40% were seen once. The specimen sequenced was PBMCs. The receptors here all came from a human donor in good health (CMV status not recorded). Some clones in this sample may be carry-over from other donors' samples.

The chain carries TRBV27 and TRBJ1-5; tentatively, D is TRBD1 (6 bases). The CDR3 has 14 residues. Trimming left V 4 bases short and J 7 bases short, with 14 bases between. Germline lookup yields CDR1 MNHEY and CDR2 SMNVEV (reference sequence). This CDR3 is CASSSDLTGQPQHF. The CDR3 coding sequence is TGTGCCAGCAGTTCGGATTTGACAGGACAGCCCCAGCATTTT.

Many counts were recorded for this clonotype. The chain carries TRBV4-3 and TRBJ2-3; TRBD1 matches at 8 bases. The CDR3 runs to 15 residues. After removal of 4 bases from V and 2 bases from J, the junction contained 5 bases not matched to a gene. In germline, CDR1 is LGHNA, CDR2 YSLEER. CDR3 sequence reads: CASSPWTGYTDTQYF. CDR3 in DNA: TGCGCCAGCAGCCCGTGGACAGGGTACACAGATACGCAGTATTTT.

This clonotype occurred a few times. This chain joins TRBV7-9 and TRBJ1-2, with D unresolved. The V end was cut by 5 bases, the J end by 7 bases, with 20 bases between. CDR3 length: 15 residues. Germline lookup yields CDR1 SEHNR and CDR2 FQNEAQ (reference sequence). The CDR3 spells CASSPSERLWGGYTF. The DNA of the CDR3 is TGTGCCAGCAGCCCCTCAGAGAGGCTGTGGGGTGGCTACACCTTC. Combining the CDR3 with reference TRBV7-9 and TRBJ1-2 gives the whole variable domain DTGVSQNPRHKITKRGQNVTFRCDPISEHNRLYWYRQTLGQGPEFLTYFQNEAQLEKSRLLSDRFSAERPKGSFSTLEIQRTEQGDSAMYLCASSPSERLWGGYTFGSGTRLTVV.

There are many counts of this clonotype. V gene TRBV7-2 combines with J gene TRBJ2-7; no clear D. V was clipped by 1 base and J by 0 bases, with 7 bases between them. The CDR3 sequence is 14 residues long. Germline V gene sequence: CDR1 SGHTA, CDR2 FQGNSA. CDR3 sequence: CASSLGARSYEQYF. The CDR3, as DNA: TGTGCCAGCAGCTTAGGGGCCCGCTCCTACGAGCAGTACTTC. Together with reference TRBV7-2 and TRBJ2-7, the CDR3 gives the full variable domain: GAGVSQSPSNKVTEKGKDVELRCDPISGHTALYWYRQSLGQGLEFLIYFQGNSAPDKSGLPSDRFSAERTGGSVSTLTIQRTQQEDSAVYLCASSLGARSYEQYFGPGTRLTVT.

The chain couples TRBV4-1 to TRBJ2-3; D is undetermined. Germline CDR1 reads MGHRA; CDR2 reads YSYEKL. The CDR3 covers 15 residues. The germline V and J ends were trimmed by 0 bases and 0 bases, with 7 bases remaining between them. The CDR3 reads CASSQESFSTDTQYF. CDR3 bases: TGCGCCAGCAGCCAAGAGTCTTTCAGCACAGATACGCAGTATTTT.

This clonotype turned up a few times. The CDR3 nucleotides read TGTGCCAGCAGTTACCGAATCGTGAACACTGAAGCTTTCTTT. It translates to CASSYRIVNTEAFF. The V gene is TRBV6-2 or TRBV6-3, the J gene TRBJ1-1; D gene unclear. Trimming took off 2 bases at V and 0 bases at J, with 7 bases between the two ends. Germline CDR1 is MNHEY and CDR2 is SVGEGT. The CDR3 is made up of 14 amino acids.

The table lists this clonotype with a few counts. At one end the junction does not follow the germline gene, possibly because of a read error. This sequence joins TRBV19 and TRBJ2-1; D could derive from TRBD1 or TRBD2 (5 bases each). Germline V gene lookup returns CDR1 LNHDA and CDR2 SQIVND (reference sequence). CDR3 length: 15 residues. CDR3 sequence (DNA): TGTGCCAGTAGTATTTCCGGGACCTCCGACAATGAGCAGTTCTTC. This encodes CASSISGTSDNEQFF.

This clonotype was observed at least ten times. The CDR3 loop reads CASSRAGTTLRVGELFF. CDR3 sequence (DNA): TGCGCCAGCAGCCGAGCCGGGACTACCCTTCGGGTCGGGGAGCTGTTTTTT. V and J are TRBV4-1 and TRBJ2-2, with TRBD2 matching over 7 bases. The trim removed 4 bases at V and 7 bases at J, leaving 15 bases unmatched. Germline CDR1 is MGHRA and CDR2 is YSYEKL. This CDR3 is built from 17 residues.

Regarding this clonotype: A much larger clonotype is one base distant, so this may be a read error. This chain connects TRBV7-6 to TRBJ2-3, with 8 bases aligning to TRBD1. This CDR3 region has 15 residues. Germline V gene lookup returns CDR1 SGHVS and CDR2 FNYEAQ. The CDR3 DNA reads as TGTGCCAGCAGATTAGCCTGGACAGGGTCCGATACGCAGTATTTT. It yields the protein CASRLAWTGSDTQYF.

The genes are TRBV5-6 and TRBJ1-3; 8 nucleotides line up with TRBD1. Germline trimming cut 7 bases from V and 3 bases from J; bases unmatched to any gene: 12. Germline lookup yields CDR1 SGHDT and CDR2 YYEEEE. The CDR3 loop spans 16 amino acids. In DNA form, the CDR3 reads TGTGCCAGCCTGTCAGGTCGACAGGGGTTTGGAAACACCATATATTTT. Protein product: CASLSGRQGFGNTIYF.

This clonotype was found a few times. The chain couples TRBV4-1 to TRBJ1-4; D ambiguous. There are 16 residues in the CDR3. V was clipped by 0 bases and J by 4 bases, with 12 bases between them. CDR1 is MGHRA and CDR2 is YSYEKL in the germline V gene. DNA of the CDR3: TGCGCCAGCAGCCAAGATTCCACAGAACGTAATGAAAAACTGTTTTTT. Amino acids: CASSQDSTERNEKLFF.

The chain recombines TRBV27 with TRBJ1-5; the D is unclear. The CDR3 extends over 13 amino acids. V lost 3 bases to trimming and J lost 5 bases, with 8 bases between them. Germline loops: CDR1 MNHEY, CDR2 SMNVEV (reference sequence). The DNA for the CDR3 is TGTGCCAGCAGTTTGAATCCGGATCAGCCCCAGCATTTT. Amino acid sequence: CASSLNPDQPQHF.

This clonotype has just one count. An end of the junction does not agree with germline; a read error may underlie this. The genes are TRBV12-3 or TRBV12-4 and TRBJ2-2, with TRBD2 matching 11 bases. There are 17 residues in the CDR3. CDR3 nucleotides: TGTTCCAGCAGTTTAGCTAGCGGGGGGCCAGTGGGCGGGGAGCTGTTTTTT. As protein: CSSSLASGGPVGGELFF.

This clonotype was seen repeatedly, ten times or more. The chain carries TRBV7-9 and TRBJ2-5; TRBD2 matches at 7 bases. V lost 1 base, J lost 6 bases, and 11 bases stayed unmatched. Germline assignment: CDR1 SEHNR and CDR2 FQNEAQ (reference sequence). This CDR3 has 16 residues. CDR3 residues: CASSLGEGPRQKTQYF. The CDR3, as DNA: TGTGCCAGCAGCTTAGGGGAGGGTCCCCGACAGAAGACCCAGTACTTC. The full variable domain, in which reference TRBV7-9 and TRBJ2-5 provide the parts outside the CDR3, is DTGVSQNPRHKITKRGQNVTFRCDPISEHNRLYWYRQTLGQGPEFLTYFQNEAQLEKSRLLSDRFSAERPKGSFSTLEIQRTEQGDSAMYLCASSLGEGPRQKTQYFGPGTRLLVL.